This T cell receptor (beta chain) was identified in a study of OX40 agonist ivuxolimab in advanced cancers. Study-wide points: Among the lowest peripheral clonal expansion occurred in 0.1-3.0 mg/kg partial responders.

In regard to this clone: Its specificity is not known.

TCRdb's copy holds only in-frame clones and misses some; the assay was immunoSEQ multiplex PCR. The sample carries around 60,000 clones, around 90% recorded once. Germline assignment: CDR1 MGHRA and CDR2 YSYEKL. V was clipped by 2 bases and J by 0 bases; unmatched bases: 4. This CDR3 comprises 16 residues. The sample in question was CD4+ or CD8+ T cells sorted from blood, obtained in a trial of the OX40 agonist ivuxolimab. The rearrangement uses TRBV4-1 and TRBJ1-3; TRBD1 aligns across 7 bases. This TCR came from an adult with an advanced solid tumor such as melanoma, head and neck, liver or kidney cancer. This chain's CDR3 is CASSQMGQSSGNTIYF. In nucleotides, the CDR3 is TGCGCCAGCAGCCAAATGGGACAGAGCTCTGGAAACACCATATATTTT.